Included here is one T cell receptor (beta chain) sequence, with context. As yet, its antigen is unknown. This specimen comes from a study of T cell therapy after organ transplantation. Overall study findings and caveats: Concurrent antirejection and antiviral drugs remain unassessed confounders. Post-therapy reconstitution appeared to include transferred and endogenous clonotypes.

The protocol was immunoSEQ multiplex PCR, while the TCRdb copy is restricted to in-frame clones and leaves out a portion. The sample includes 2,000 to 2,500 clones, 60% to 85% of them seen just once. After removal of 4 bases from V and 0 bases from J, the junction contained 5 bases not matched to a gene. Germline values: CDR1 SEHNR, CDR2 FQNEAQ (reference sequence). This CDR3 has 15 residues. The source was CD8+ T cells from blood, collected before autologous CMV-specific T cell therapy. The receptor comes from a human patient who had received a solid organ transplant and had CMV disease. The rearrangement links TRBV7-9 to TRBJ2-5; TRBD1 aligns across 7 bases. CDR3 coding DNA: TGTGCCAGCAGCTCGGGACAGTCGTACCAAGAGACCCAGTACTTC. Amino acids: CASSSGQSYQETQYF. Filled out from reference TRBV7-9 and TRBJ2-5, the complete variable domain reads DTGVSQNPRHKITKRGQNVTFRCDPISEHNRLYWYRQTLGQGPEFLTYFQNEAQLEKSRLLSDRFSAERPKGSFSTLEIQRTEQGDSAMYLCASSSGQSYQETQYFGPGTRLLVL.